This T cell receptor beta chain was recorded in a study of blood T cell repertoires in COVID-19. Study-wide context: Collection of acute and convalescent COVID-19 samples took place in the United States, Italy and Spain. T cells, B-cell-depleted T cells, or PBMCs supplied cDNA or gDNA.

Under the authors' procedure: Reference gene primers were amplified, and this amplification served to estimate nucleated cell counts. Sequencing used immunoSEQ multiplex PCR; TCRdb keeps in-frame clones, though not all of them. V, J and clone size were drawn from that table, and D and trimming were deduced from the DNA. This table holds approximately 150,000 clones, approximately 84% found once. The receptor's source is a woman aged 60-75 years with acute or convalescent COVID-19. The sample comprised peripheral blood.

CDR3 residues: CAFTPGIGHQPQHF. CDR3 nucleotide sequence: TGTGCCTTCACTCCCGGGATCGGGCATCAGCCCCAGCATTTT. This chain links TRBV30 with TRBJ1-5; D gene ambiguous. The germline V and J ends were trimmed by 7 bases and 5 bases, with 18 bases remaining between them. Germline loops: CDR1 GTSNPN, CDR2 SVGIG (reference sequence). The CDR3 length is 14 residues.